A selection of T cell receptor beta chains follows, all from one sample in a study of T cells in localized non-small cell lung cancer. TCRdb's table, derived via immunoSEQ multiplex PCR, lists solely in-frame clones and lacks some. This repertoire shows over 25,000 clones, around 90% found once; its top ten account for about 1%. The specimen was peripheral blood, collected before any cancer treatment. Receptors originate from a woman aged 35-70 years with stage I lung adenocarcinoma. Each CDR3 is given with its conserved first and last residue. Fields, in order: clone size, J gene, V gene, D gene, CDR3 DNA, CDR3 protein. D genes are given only for firm matches. Clone size, where shown, is once, few, many, or a class for clones that have expanded.

clone size: .
J gene: TRBJ2-1
V gene: TRBV9
D gene: .
CDR3 DNA: TGTGCCAGCAGCGTATTCGGAGTGGATGAGCAGTTCTTC
CDR3 protein: CASSVFGVDEQFF

clone size: .
J gene: TRBJ2-1
V gene: TRBV2
D gene: TRBD1
CDR3 DNA: TGTGCCAGGTCCTACGGACAGGGTCTGGCCTATGAGCAGTTCTTC
CDR3 protein: CARSYGQGLAYEQFF

clone size: .
J gene: TRBJ2-1
V gene: TRBV27
D gene: .
CDR3 DNA: TGTGCCACCCGGGGTCTACAGGGAGGCAATGAGCAGTTCTTC
CDR3 protein: CATRGLQGGNEQFF

clone size: once
J gene: TRBJ1-2
V gene: TRBV5-5
D gene: .
CDR3 DNA: TGTGCCAGCAGCTTGGATGGAGATTCGGGCTACACCTTC
CDR3 protein: CASSLDGDSGYTF

clone size: .
J gene: TRBJ2-1
V gene: TRBV5-4
D gene: TRBD2
CDR3 DNA: TGTGCCAGCAGCCAAGACAAACGACTAGCGGGAGACTACAATGAGCAGTTCTTC
CDR3 protein: CASSQDKRLAGDYNEQFF

clone size: .
J gene: TRBJ2-1
V gene: TRBV15
D gene: .
CDR3 DNA: TGTGCCACCAGCAGAGCAACGGACAGATACAATGAGCAGTTCTTC
CDR3 protein: CATSRATDRYNEQFF

clone size: once
J gene: TRBJ1-2
V gene: TRBV7-2
D gene: .
CDR3 DNA: TGTGCCAGCAGCGTCGGGACCCCGTGGGACTATGGCTACACCTTC
CDR3 protein: CASSVGTPWDYGYTF

clone size: .
J gene: TRBJ1-4
V gene: TRBV30
D gene: .
CDR3 DNA: TGTGCCTGGAGTGTAAAAAGGGAAAAACTGTTTTTT
CDR3 protein: CAWSVKREKLFF

clone size: .
J gene: TRBJ2-7
V gene: TRBV27
D gene: TRBD2
CDR3 DNA: TGTGCCAGCAGTCTCGGGTGGGCGGCTAGCGGGAGATACGAGCAGTACTTC
CDR3 protein: CASSLGWAASGRYEQYF

clone size: few
J gene: TRBJ1-6
V gene: TRBV6-6
D gene: .
CDR3 DNA: TGTGCCAGCAGTTACCCAGGGGTATTTGATTCACCCCTCCACTTT
CDR3 protein: CASSYPGVFDSPLHF

clone size: .
J gene: TRBJ1-5
V gene: TRBV19
D gene: .
CDR3 DNA: TGTGCCAGTAGTATAGATGATCAGTTTCAGCATTTT
CDR3 protein: CASSIDDQFQHF

clone size: .
J gene: TRBJ2-1
V gene: TRBV7-3
D gene: TRBD2
CDR3 DNA: TGTGCCAGCAGCATCGGGACTAGCGGGAGGGCTTATGAGCAGTTCTTC
CDR3 protein: CASSIGTSGRAYEQFF

clone size: .
J gene: TRBJ1-5
V gene: TRBV19
D gene: .
CDR3 DNA: TGTGCCAGTAGGAACGGGGGTGAGCCCCAGCATTTT
CDR3 protein: CASRNGGEPQHF

clone size: .
J gene: TRBJ2-1
V gene: TRBV7-2
D gene: .
CDR3 DNA: TGTGCCAGCAGCCCTACTAGAAACAATGAGCAGTTCTTC
CDR3 protein: CASSPTRNNEQFF

clone size: .
J gene: TRBJ2-3
V gene: TRBV5-1
D gene: .
CDR3 DNA: TGCGCCAGCAGCCAGGGACCTGGCACAGATACGCAGTATTTT
CDR3 protein: CASSQGPGTDTQYF

clone size: .
J gene: TRBJ2-1
V gene: TRBV7-6
D gene: .
CDR3 DNA: TGTGCCAGCAGCTTAGCTGGGGGCAATGAGCAGTTCTTC
CDR3 protein: CASSLAGGNEQFF

clone size: .
J gene: TRBJ2-2
V gene: TRBV5-1
D gene: TRBD1
CDR3 DNA: TGCGCCAGCAGCTTGGCCGGACAGGGAGCCGGGGAGCTGTTTTTT
CDR3 protein: CASSLAGQGAGELFF

clone size: .
J gene: TRBJ2-6
V gene: TRBV7-2
D gene: TRBD1
CDR3 DNA: TGTGCCAGCAGCTTCACCCACAGGGGGTCCGGGGCCAACGTCCTGACTTTC
CDR3 protein: CASSFTHRGSGANVLTF

clone size: .
J gene: TRBJ1-1
V gene: TRBV7-9
D gene: TRBD1
CDR3 DNA: TGTGCCAGCAGCCTCGGACAGGGAAACACTGAAGCTTTCTTT
CDR3 protein: CASSLGQGNTEAFF

clone size: .
J gene: TRBJ2-7
V gene: TRBV11-1
D gene: .
CDR3 DNA: TGTGCCAGCAGCTCACCCAAACAGGGTCCCTACGAGCAGTACTTC
CDR3 protein: CASSSPKQGPYEQYF

clone size: .
J gene: TRBJ1-2
V gene: TRBV5-1
D gene: .
CDR3 DNA: TGCGCCAGCAGCCCTCAGGACAGCCGGGTTTATGGCTACACCTTC
CDR3 protein: CASSPQDSRVYGYTF

clone size: .
J gene: TRBJ1-1
V gene: TRBV7-9
D gene: .
CDR3 DNA: TGTGCCAGCAGCCCACCATCCACTCGAGCTTTCTTT
CDR3 protein: CASSPPSTRAFF

clone size: .
J gene: TRBJ2-5
V gene: TRBV5-5
D gene: .
CDR3 DNA: TGTGCCAGCAACCCTGCGCAGGGGGGTACAGAGACCCAGTACTTC
CDR3 protein: CASNPAQGGTETQYF

clone size: .
J gene: TRBJ1-1
V gene: TRBV19
D gene: TRBD1
CDR3 DNA: TGTGCCAGTAGTAGTAAACCGGGACAGGGTCCCACTGAAGCTTTCTTT
CDR3 protein: CASSSKPGQGPTEAFF

clone size: .
J gene: TRBJ2-7
V gene: TRBV7-2
D gene: TRBD2
CDR3 DNA: TGTGCCAGTAAAGCGGGAGGGCCGACCTACGAGCAGTACTTC
CDR3 protein: CASKAGGPTYEQYF

clone size: .
J gene: TRBJ2-5
V gene: TRBV5-1
D gene: TRBD2
CDR3 DNA: TGCGCCAGCAACTTGAATAGCGGGAGTAAGGAGACCCAGTACTTC
CDR3 protein: CASNLNSGSKETQYF

clone size: .
J gene: TRBJ2-3
V gene: TRBV28
D gene: .
CDR3 DNA: TGTGCCAGCAGTAACAGCGTACCTAGCACAGATACGCAGTATTTT
CDR3 protein: CASSNSVPSTDTQYF

clone size: .
J gene: TRBJ2-6
V gene: TRBV28
D gene: TRBD1
CDR3 DNA: TGTGCCAGCAGTTTGGACAGGGTGGTAGGAGGGGCCAACGTCCTGACTTTC
CDR3 protein: CASSLDRVVGGANVLTF

clone size: .
J gene: TRBJ1-4
V gene: TRBV6-6
D gene: .
CDR3 DNA: TGTGCCATCTCATCGGGACAACAAAATGAAAAACTGTTTTTT
CDR3 protein: CAISSGQQNEKLFF

clone size: .
J gene: TRBJ2-1
V gene: TRBV30
D gene: .
CDR3 DNA: TGTGCCTGGAGTCGAGGGAACTCCTACAATGAGCAGTTCTTC
CDR3 protein: CAWSRGNSYNEQFF

clone size: .
J gene: TRBJ1-2
V gene: TRBV7-6
D gene: .
CDR3 DNA: TGTGCCAGCAGCTTAGCGGCGACCGGCGCTGGCTACACCTTC
CDR3 protein: CASSLAATGAGYTF

clone size: .
J gene: TRBJ1-1
V gene: TRBV29-1
D gene: TRBD1
CDR3 DNA: TGCAGCGTTGCTTGGACAGGGGGTAACACTGAAGCTTTCTTT
CDR3 protein: CSVAWTGGNTEAFF

clone size: .
J gene: TRBJ2-1
V gene: TRBV7-9
D gene: .
CDR3 DNA: TGTGCCAGCAGTTCGGACAGGGCAGCGGGAAATGAGCAGTTCTTC
CDR3 protein: CASSSDRAAGNEQFF